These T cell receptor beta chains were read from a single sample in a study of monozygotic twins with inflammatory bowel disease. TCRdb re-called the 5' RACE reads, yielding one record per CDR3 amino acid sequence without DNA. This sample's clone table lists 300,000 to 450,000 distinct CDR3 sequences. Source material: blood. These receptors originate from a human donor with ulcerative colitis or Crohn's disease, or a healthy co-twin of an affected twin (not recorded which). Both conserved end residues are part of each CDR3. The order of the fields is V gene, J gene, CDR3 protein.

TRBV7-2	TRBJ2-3	CASSSHHRGLFSDTQYF
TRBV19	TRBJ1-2	CASERWDGYTF
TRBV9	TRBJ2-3	CASSTSGGAVDTQYF
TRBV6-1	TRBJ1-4	CASRDQRTGGQNEKLFF
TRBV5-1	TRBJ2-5	CASGRLSQETQYF
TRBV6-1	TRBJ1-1	CASRERGQGRTEAFF
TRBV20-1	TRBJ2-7	CSASNSPSSYEQYF
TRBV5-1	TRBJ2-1	CASSLRPVAEVSYNEQFF
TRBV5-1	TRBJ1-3	CASSLQSASGNTIYF
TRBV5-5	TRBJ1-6	CASSGRQGTGPPLHF
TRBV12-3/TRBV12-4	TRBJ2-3	CASSLWGVRGGTTDTQYF
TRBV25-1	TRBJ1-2	CASSPSGRVGGYTF
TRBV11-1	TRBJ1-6	CASSLRPGQGGSPLHF
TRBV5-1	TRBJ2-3	CASSPPDSTDTQYF
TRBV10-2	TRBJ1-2	CASSEPSRSGSHYGYTF
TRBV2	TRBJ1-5	CASKGVGNQPQHF
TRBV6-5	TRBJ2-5	CASSYGDRQETQYF
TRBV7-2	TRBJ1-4	CASSLGPGEGEKLFF
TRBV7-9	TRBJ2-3	CASSLTSGGAVGDTQYF
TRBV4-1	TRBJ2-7	CASSQTSGYWYEQYF
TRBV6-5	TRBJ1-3	CASSTRQGAKVSGNTIYF
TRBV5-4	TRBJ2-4	CASSLAKEGANIQYF
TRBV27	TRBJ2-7	CASSLVSIAADSYEQYF
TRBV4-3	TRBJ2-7	CASSQDRLAGYNGKYEQYF
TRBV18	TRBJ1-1	CASSPRVDHLEAFF
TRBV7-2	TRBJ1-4	CASSLLLTGNEKLFF
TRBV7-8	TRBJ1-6	CASSPRGTGSYNSPLHF
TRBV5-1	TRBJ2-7	CASSSVSGSYEQYF
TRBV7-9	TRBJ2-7	CAIPGPSKDYEQYF
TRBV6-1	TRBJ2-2	CASRRRGGTGELFF
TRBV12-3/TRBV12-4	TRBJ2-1	CASRTDSAVPNEQFF
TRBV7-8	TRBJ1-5	CASSPFDRVLGNQPQHF
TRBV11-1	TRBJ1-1	CASSPRDRVNTEAFF
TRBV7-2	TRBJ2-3	CASSPGGPASDTQYF
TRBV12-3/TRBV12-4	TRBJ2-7	CASSIQGYFYEQYF
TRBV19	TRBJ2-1	CASSIAASGGYEQFF
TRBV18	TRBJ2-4	CASSPDRASNIQYF
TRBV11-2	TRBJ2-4	CASSLVGTGSGAKNIQYF
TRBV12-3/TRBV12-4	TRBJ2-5	CASSSRVSQETQYF
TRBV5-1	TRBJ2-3	CASSSGQGSTDTQYF
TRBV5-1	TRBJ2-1	CASSLNAYYNEQFF
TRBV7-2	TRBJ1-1	CASSLGIGGGTEAFF